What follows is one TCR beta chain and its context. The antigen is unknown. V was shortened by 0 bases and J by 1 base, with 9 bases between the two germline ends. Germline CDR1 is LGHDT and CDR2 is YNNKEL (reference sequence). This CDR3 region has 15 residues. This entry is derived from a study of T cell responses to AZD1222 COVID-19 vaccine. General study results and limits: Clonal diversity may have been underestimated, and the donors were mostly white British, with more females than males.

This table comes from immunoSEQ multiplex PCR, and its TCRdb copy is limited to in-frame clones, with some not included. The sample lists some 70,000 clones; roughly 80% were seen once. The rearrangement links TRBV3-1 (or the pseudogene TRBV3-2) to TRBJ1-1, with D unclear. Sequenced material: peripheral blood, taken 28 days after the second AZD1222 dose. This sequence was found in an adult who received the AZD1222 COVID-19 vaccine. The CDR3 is CASSQDFLGNTEAFF. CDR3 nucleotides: TGTGCCAGCAGCCAAGATTTCCTGGGGAACACTGAAGCTTTCTTT.